Sequencing of this TCR beta chain was carried out in a study of blood T cells in healthy people across ages. Whole-study results and caveats: Roughly linearly, TCR beta diversity per million T cells fell as age increased. Bulk PBMC profiling left naive and antigen-experienced comparisons inconclusive.

Using a J-beta primer mix together with a sample-barcoded 5' primer, a second PCR was run for about 6 to 12 cycles. Each CDR3 protein is one row after TCRdb ran MiXCR on the 5' RACE reads. The data show over 500,000 distinct CDR3 sequences, with 52% seen just once and approximately 12% held by the top ten. Germline CDR1 and CDR2: MGHDK and SYGVNS. CDR3 size: 15 residues. V was trimmed by 0 bases and J by 4 bases, leaving 10 bases between them. Remarks on this clonotype: Its specificity is not known.

The chain joins TRBV25-1 to TRBJ2-1; D remains unclear. The sequence came from a woman at least 80 years old in good health. Sequenced material: blood. In DNA form, the CDR3 reads TGTGCCAGCAGTGAATATGCAGTCCGATACAATGAGCAGTTCTTC. Amino acids: CASSEYAVRYNEQFF.